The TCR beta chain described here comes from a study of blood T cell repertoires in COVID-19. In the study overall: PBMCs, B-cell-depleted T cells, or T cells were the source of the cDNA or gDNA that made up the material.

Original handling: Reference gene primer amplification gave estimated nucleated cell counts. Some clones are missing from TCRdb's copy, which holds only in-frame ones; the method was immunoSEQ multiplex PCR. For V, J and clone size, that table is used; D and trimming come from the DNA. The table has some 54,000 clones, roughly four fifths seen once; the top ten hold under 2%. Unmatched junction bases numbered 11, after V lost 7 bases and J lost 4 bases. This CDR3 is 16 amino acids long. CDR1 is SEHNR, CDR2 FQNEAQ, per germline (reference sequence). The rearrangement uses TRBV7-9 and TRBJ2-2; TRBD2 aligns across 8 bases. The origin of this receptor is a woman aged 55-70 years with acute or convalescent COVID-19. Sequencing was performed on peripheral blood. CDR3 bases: TGTGCCAGCACCTTGGGAGCGGGAGAAGGCACCGGGGAGCTGTTTTTT. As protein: CASTLGAGEGTGELFF.